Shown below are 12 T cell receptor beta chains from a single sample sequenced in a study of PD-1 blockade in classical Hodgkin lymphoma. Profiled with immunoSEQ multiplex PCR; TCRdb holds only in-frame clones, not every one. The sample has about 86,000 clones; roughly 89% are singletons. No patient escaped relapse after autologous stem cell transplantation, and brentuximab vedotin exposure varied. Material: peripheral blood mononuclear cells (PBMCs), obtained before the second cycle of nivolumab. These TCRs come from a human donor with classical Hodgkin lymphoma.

CDR3 amino acids: CATGQGFTDTQYF. CDR3 coding DNA: TGTGCCACGGGACAGGGTTTCACAGATACGCAGTATTTT. The chain joins TRBV19 to TRBJ2-3; 9 bases fit TRBD1. The CDR3 spans 13 residues. With 10 bases clipped from V and 2 bases from J, the junction kept 4 bases outside the gene matches. Germline CDR1 and CDR2: LNHDA and SQIVND (reference sequence).

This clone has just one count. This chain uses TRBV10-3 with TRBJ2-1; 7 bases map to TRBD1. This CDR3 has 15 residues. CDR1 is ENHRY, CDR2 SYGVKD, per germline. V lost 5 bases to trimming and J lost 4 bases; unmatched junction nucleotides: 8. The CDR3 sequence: CAISSQGQYYNEQFF. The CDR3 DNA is TGTGCCATCAGTTCACAGGGACAGTATTACAATGAGCAGTTCTTC.

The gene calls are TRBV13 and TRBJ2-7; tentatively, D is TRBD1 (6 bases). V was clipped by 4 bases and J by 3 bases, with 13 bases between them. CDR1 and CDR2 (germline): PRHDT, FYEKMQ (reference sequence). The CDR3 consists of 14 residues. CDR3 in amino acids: CASSSKTGLYEQYF. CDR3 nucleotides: TGTGCCAGCAGCTCAAAGACAGGACTCTACGAGCAGTACTTC.

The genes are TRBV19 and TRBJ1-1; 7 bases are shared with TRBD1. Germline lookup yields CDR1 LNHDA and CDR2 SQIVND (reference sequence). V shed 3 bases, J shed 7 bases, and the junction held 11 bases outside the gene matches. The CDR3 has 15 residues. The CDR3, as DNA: TGTGCCAGTAGTATGCGGCCGGGACAGATAAATGAAGCTTTCTTT. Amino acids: CASSMRPGQINEAFF. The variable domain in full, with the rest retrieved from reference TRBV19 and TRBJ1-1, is DGGITQSPKYLFRKEGQNVTLSCEQNLNHDAMYWYRQDPGQGLRLIYYSQIVNDFQKGDIAEGYSVSREKKESFPLTVTSAQKNPTAFYLCASSMRPGQINEAFFGQGTRLTVV.

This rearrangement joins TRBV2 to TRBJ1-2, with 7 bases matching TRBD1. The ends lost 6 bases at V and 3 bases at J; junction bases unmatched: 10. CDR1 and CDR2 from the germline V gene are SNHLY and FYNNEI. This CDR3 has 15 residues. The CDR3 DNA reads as TGTGCCAGCAGATTACGTCCCGGGACAGACTATGGCTACACCTTC. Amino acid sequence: CASRLRPGTDYGYTF.

CDR3 amino acids: CASSPQTGFPYGYTF. The CDR3, as DNA: TGTGCCAGCAGCCCACAAACAGGGTTTCCCTATGGCTACACCTTC. The J gene is TRBJ1-2, the V gene TRBV27; D is perhaps TRBD1 (6 bases). Trimming took off 6 bases at V and 4 bases at J, with 18 bases between the two ends. CDR3 size: 15 residues. From germline, CDR1 is MNHEY and CDR2 SMNVEV (reference sequence).

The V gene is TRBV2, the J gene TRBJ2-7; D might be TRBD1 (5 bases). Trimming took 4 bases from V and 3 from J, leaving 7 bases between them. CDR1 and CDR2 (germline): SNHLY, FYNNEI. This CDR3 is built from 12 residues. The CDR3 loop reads CASSGQGYEQYF. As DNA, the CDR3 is TGTGCCAGCAGTGGTCAGGGCTACGAGCAGTACTTC.

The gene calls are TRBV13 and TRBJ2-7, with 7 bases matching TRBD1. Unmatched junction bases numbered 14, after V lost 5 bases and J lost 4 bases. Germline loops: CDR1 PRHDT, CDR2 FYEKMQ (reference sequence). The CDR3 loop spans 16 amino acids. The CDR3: CASSPTLGTAPYEQYF. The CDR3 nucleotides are TGTGCCAGCAGCCCCACCCTCGGGACAGCACCTTACGAGCAGTACTTC.

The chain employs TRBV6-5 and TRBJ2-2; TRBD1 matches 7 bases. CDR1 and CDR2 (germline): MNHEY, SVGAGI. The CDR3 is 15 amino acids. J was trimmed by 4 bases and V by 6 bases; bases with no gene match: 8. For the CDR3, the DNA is TGTGCCAGCAGCCACCGGGACAGAGCCACCGGGGAGCTGTTTTTT. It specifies CASSHRDRATGELFF.

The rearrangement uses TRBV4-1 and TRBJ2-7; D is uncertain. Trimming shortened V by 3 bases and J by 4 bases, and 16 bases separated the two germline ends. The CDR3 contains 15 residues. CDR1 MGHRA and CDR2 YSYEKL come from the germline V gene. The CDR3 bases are TGCGCCAGCAGCCATGACGGCTCCCCGGGTTACGAGCAGTACTTC. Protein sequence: CASSHDGSPGYEQYF.

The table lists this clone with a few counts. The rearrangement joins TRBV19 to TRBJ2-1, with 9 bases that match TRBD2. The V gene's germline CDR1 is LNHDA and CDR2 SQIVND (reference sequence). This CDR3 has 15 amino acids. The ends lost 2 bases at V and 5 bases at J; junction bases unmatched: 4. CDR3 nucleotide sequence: TGTGCCAGTAGTATACTAGCGGGATACCACAATGAGCAGTTCTTC. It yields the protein CASSILAGYHNEQFF.

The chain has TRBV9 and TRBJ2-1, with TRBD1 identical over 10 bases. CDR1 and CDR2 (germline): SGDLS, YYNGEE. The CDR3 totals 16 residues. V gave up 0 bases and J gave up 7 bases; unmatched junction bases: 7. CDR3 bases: TGTGCCAGCAGCGTAGCTGGGGACAGGGGAAAAAATGAGCAGTTCTTC. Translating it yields CASSVAGDRGKNEQFF. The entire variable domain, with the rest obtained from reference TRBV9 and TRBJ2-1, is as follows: DSGVTQTPKHLITATGQRVTLRCSPRSGDLSVYWYQQSLDQGLQFLIQYYNGEERAKGNILERFSAQQFPDLHSELNLSSLELGDSALYFCASSVAGDRGKNEQFFGPGTRLTVL.